Presented here are 19 T cell receptor beta chains from one specimen sequenced in a study of cytotoxic CD8 clonotypes in ibrutinib-treated CLL. Only in-frame clones appear in the TCRdb table, and some are missing; sequencing was by immunoSEQ multiplex PCR. The data show about 17,000 clones, with about 70% seen just once and about 25% held by the top ten. The source material was PBMCs, sampled after 12 months of ibrutinib treatment. Source of these receptors: a human donor with chronic lymphocytic leukemia.

V is TRBV18 and J is TRBJ1-1; no clear D. This CDR3 contains 16 residues. Germline values: CDR1 KGHSH, CDR2 LQKENI. Deletions cut 0 bases from V and 2 bases from J, with 13 bases between. CDR3 sequence (DNA): TGTGCCAGCTCACCACCCAGCCCGGGCATCAACACTGAAGCTTTCTTT. Translated: CASSPPSPGINTEAFF.

CDR3 nucleotides: TGTGCCAGCACTGTGAACCTAGGGACAGGCCGCCCCTACGAGCAGTACTTC. This translates into CASTVNLGTGRPYEQYF. This rearrangement joins TRBV5-8 to TRBJ2-7; 8 bases agree with TRBD1. The trim removed 6 bases at V and 2 bases at J, leaving 16 bases unmatched. Germline V CDR1 and CDR2: SGHTS, YDEGEE. The CDR3 length is 17 residues.

This clone came up a few times. The gene calls are TRBV5-5 and TRBJ2-3; the D is unclear. Per the germline V gene, CDR1 is SGHKS and CDR2 is YYEKEE (reference sequence). This CDR3 has 14 amino acids. V was pared by 3 bases and J by 2 bases, with 10 bases between. CDR3 sequence: CASSSEVATDTQYF. CDR3 in DNA: TGTGCCAGCAGCTCCGAGGTGGCCACAGATACGCAGTATTTT.

This clone was detected only once. The rearrangement uses TRBV10-3 and TRBJ1-2, with D possibly matching TRBD1 (5 bases). Germline V gives CDR1 ENHRY, CDR2 SYGVKD. The CDR3 is 12 residues long. V gave up 4 bases and J gave up 4 bases, with 7 bases separating them. The CDR3 nucleotides read TGTGCCATCAGTGGGGGGAGCTATGGCTACACCTTC. Protein sequence: CAISGGSYGYTF.

The chain links TRBV11-2 to TRBJ2-7; the match to TRBD2 covers 7 bases. The CDR3 has 16 residues. The V and J ends lost 5 bases and 0 bases, in that order; junction bases with no gene match: 10. CDR1 and CDR2 (germline): SGHAT, FQNNGV. CDR3 region: CASSPGTSVSSYEQYF. DNA for the CDR3: TGTGCCAGCAGCCCGGGAACTAGCGTGAGCTCCTACGAGCAGTACTTC.

The chain recombines TRBV28 with TRBJ2-2; D gene uncertain. Germline CDR1 is MDHEN and CDR2 is SYDVKM. Trimming left V 6 bases short and J 2 bases short, with 22 bases between. The CDR3 extends over 18 amino acids. For the CDR3, the DNA is TGTGCCAGCAGACCTGTTGACGGGCAAAGCATCAACACCGGGGAGCTGTTTTTT. The encoded protein is CASRPVDGQSINTGELFF.

As regards this clone: Since no conserved phenylalanine or tryptophan closes the CDR3, a read error is the likely cause. Because the CDR3's place on the DNA is in doubt, the DNA is left out and the CDR3 is given as listed by TCRdb. The chain carries TRBV12-5 and TRBJ2-7; TRBD2 was called by the table and not checked on the DNA. Both ends counted, the CDR3 spans 8 residues. Germline V CDR1 and CDR2: LGHNT, FRNRAP. The CDR3 sequence: CASGSRGG.

V usage is TRBV30 and J usage is TRBJ1-4; D not resolved. Germline V gene sequence: CDR1 GTSNPN, CDR2 SVGIG (reference sequence). V shed 3 bases and J shed 7 bases, with 12 bases lying between them. This CDR3 spans 13 amino acids. CDR3 in amino acids: CAWSILEGEKLFF. In DNA, the CDR3 is TGTGCCTGGAGCATCCTAGAGGGTGAAAAACTGTTTTTT.

The CDR3 loop reads CASSFHGTAGKVTQYF. CDR3 DNA sequence: TGTGCCAGCAGTTTCCATGGGACAGCCGGCAAGGTGACCCAGTACTTC. This chain connects TRBV28 to TRBJ2-5, with 7 bases fitting TRBD1. Germline loops: CDR1 MDHEN, CDR2 SYDVKM. The ends lost 3 bases at V and 7 bases at J; junction bases unmatched: 14. There are 16 residues in the CDR3.

The chain recombines TRBV6-4 with TRBJ2-3, with D unresolved. The germline V gene has CDR1 MRHNA and CDR2 SNTAGT. Trimming pared 0 bases from V and 9 bases from J, leaving 13 bases between. This CDR3 comprises 14 residues. CDR3 residues: CASSDSGVSRTQYF. The CDR3 DNA follows: TGTGCCAGCAGTGACTCTGGGGTTAGTCGAACGCAGTATTTT.

V usage is TRBV29-1 and J usage is TRBJ2-5, with D unclear. The germline V gene has CDR1 SQVTM and CDR2 ANQGSEA. V shed 4 bases and J shed 0 bases, with 9 bases lying between them. This CDR3 has 13 residues. The CDR3 nucleotides are TGCAGCGTTGGGCTCGGCTACCAAGAGACCCAGTACTTC. This encodes CSVGLGYQETQYF.

V usage is TRBV14 and J usage is TRBJ1-2; 7 positions agree with TRBD1. Germline V gene data show CDR1 as SGHDN and CDR2 as FVKESK. This CDR3 contains 13 residues. J was trimmed by 4 bases and V by 5 bases; bases with no gene match: 4. The DNA for the CDR3 is TGTGCCAGCAGCGTGAACAGGGGCTATGGCTACACCTTC. Protein: CASSVNRGYGYTF.

In this sample, this clone is large. This chain connects TRBV28 to TRBJ2-1; 15 bases match TRBD2. V was pared by 5 bases and J by 7 bases, with 3 bases of the junction left unmatched. Per the germline V gene, CDR1 is MDHEN and CDR2 is SYDVKM. The length of the CDR3 is 15 residues. In DNA form, the CDR3 reads TGTGCCAGCAGTCCCGGGACTAGCGGGAGGAATGAGCAGTTCTTC. Translated: CASSPGTSGRNEQFF.

In this sample, this clone turned up a few times. The chain combines TRBV2 with TRBJ2-7; D gene ambiguous. Trimming cost V 6 bases and J 6 bases, with 12 bases left between them. Germline CDR1 SNHLY, CDR2 FYNNEI. The CDR3 totals 12 residues. The CDR3 region is CASRSESGEQYF. The CDR3 DNA is TGTGCCAGCAGGTCGGAGAGTGGCGAGCAGTACTTC.

To note about this clone: Mismatch with germline at one junction end may stem from a read error. The chain uses TRBV7-7 and TRBJ2-2, with D tentatively TRBD1 (6 bases). This CDR3 contains 16 residues. The germline V gene encodes CDR1 SSHAT and CDR2 FNYEAQ (reference sequence). As DNA, the CDR3 is TGTGCTAGCAGCTTAGTTGCAGGGGCAGACACCGGGGAGCTGTTTTTT. It specifies CASSLVAGADTGELFF.

This clone occurred a few times. The chain links TRBV5-4 to TRBJ1-2, with 9 bases matching TRBD1. The V and J ends lost 4 bases and 2 bases, in that order; junction bases with no gene match: 9. The CDR3 is 16 residues long. CDR1 and CDR2 (germline): SGHNT, YYREEE (reference sequence). The CDR3 nucleotides read TGTGCCAGCAGCCTCGGGGACAGGGCCGCCAACTATGGCTACACCTTC. Encoded protein: CASSLGDRAANYGYTF.

This rearrangement joins TRBV7-9 to TRBJ2-3, with 11 bases aligning to TRBD2. Germline trimming cut 5 bases from V and 9 bases from J; bases unmatched to any gene: 10. This CDR3 contains 15 residues. Germline V gives CDR1 SEHNR, CDR2 FQNEAQ (reference sequence). The CDR3 region is CASSRLLAGGPTQYF. The CDR3, as DNA: TGTGCCAGCAGCAGATTGTTAGCGGGAGGGCCAACGCAGTATTTT.

The J gene is TRBJ2-2, the V gene TRBV7-6; D might be TRBD1 (5 bases). V lost 5 bases and J lost 6, with 16 bases in between. Germline CDR1 is SGHVS and CDR2 is FNYEAQ. This CDR3 region has 15 residues. CDR3 in amino acids: CASSPLGQGSGELFF. In DNA, the CDR3 is TGTGCCAGCAGCCCCCTAGGACAAGGGTCCGGGGAGCTGTTTTTT.

This clone showed up just a few times. The chain has TRBV7-3 and TRBJ2-3, with 7 positions matching TRBD2. CDR3 length equals 16 residues. V dropped 2 bases and J dropped 1; count of bases not matched to a gene: 6. Germline V lookup: CDR1 SGHTA, CDR2 FQGTGA. CDR3 sequence: CASSLGPAGGTDTQYF. In DNA, the CDR3 is TGTGCCAGCAGCTTAGGGCCGGCGGGAGGCACAGATACGCAGTATTTT.